This TCR beta chain is from a study of shared clonotypes between healthy human individuals. Study-wide findings and caveats: Only blood samples were collected, and tissue repertoires likely differ.

Donors, without exception, were Caucasian adults residing in Nashville, Tennessee. The authors divided CD4+ cells into CD45RA+ naive and CD45RA-negative memory subsets. The CDR3 extends over 14 amino acids. The germline CDR1 and CDR2 sequences are MNHEY and SVGAGI. Trimming left V 5 bases short and J 6 bases short, with 16 bases between. As for this clone: What it binds is not known.

Clones were sequenced by immunoSEQ multiplex PCR, and TCRdb holds only the in-frame ones, with some missing. The data show 2 million to 3 million clones, around 94% seen once. The V and J genes are TRBV6-5 and TRBJ1-1; the D is unclear. Sequenced input: naive CD4+ T cells sorted from blood. Subset meaning: CD45RA+ positively selected. The receptor comes from a man aged 18 to 29 in good health. The CDR3 sequence is CASSPPGGRPEAFF. The CDR3 DNA reads TGTGCCAGCAGTCCGCCGGGAGGGCGGCCTGAAGCTTTCTTT.